This T cell receptor (beta chain) was sequenced for a study of shared clonotypes between healthy human individuals. About the research overall: Each donor's CD4 naive and CD4 memory cells filled three plates apiece, CD8 naive two, and CD8 memory one. General observations from the study: Few donors restricted represented genetic and exposure-history diversity. Clonotype sharing among donors was thought likely to change with sequencing depth.

In regard to this clone: Its antigen is not known.

In the naive CD8 group, cells lacked CD45RO and were positively selected for CCR7, so terminally differentiated effector memory CD45RA+ cells were left out. The CDR3 totals 17 residues. From germline, CDR1 is SGHAT and CDR2 FQNNGV. Trimming cost V 3 bases and J 5 bases, with 20 bases left between them. Only in-frame clones appear in the TCRdb table, and some are missing; sequencing was by immunoSEQ multiplex PCR. Of approximately 720,000 clones in the sample, roughly nine tenths were seen once. The sequence derives from a man aged 25-45 years in good health. The chain links TRBV11-2 to TRBJ2-1; possible D gene TRBD2, 6 bases. The sequenced material came from naive CD8+ T cells sorted from blood. CDR3 sequence: CASSFYSGGNIDNEQFF. The CDR3 DNA reads as TGTGCCAGCAGCTTTTATTCTGGCGGGAATATCGACAATGAGCAGTTCTTC. Complete variable domain (other parts from reference TRBV11-2 and TRBJ2-1): EAGVAQSPRYKIIEKRQSVAFWCNPISGHATLYWYQQILGQGPKLLIQFQNNGVVDDSQLPKDRFSAERLKGVDSTLKIQPAKLEDSAVYLCASSFYSGGNIDNEQFFGPGTRLTVL.